This T cell receptor beta chain came from a study of shared T cell receptors in the human thymus. The ends were cut back, 5 bases at V and 0 bases at J, with 12 bases in the middle. This CDR3 is built from 15 residues. Germline assignment: CDR1 SGDLS and CDR2 YYNGEE. Assay used: immunoSEQ multiplex PCR; TCRdb lists only in-frame clones, some missing. The sample includes 540,000 or so clones, approximately 80% of them seen just once. The same data also contributed to another study, on human thymus T cells. That investigation notes: Healthy Finnish infants undergoing corrective surgery for congenital heart defects provided the donor material. Thymus specimens were resections from corrective heart surgery.

This sequence originates from a boy under three years old with a congenital heart defect. V usage is TRBV9 and J usage is TRBJ2-1; D may be TRBD2 (6 bases). The sample was thymocytes. The CDR3 here is CASRGDGSSYNEQFF. The CDR3 DNA sequence: TGTGCCAGCAGAGGGGACGGGAGCTCCTACAATGAGCAGTTCTTC.